The present entry profiles one T cell receptor (beta chain) with its context. The antigen is not known. These data are taken from a study of long-term antiretroviral therapy in people with HIV. General observations from the study: Pre-ART clonal expansions dominated every time point's repertoire. HIV repertoires had narrower CDR3 length ranges than controls. Someone took the blood between about 2003 and 2017, maybe while older ART regimens were in use.

It was version v3.0 of the immunoSEQ assay that was run at survey level. Generated by immunoSEQ multiplex PCR, the TCRdb table keeps only in-frame clones and is missing some. Of 25,000 to 30,000 clones in the sample, 70% to 90% are singletons; the top ten hold 3.6%. The germline V and J ends were trimmed by 2 bases and 1 base, with 9 bases remaining between them. The CDR3 runs to 15 residues. Germline assignment: CDR1 MNHEY and CDR2 SMNVEV (reference sequence). Prior to DNA extraction, the samples held about 0.95-10 million cryopreserved PBMC. V and J are TRBV27 and TRBJ2-4; either TRBD1 or TRBD2 may fit D (5 bases each). This clonotype was obtained from a woman under 30 with HIV. The sample here was unsorted PBMCs, taken 1.8 years after starting antiretroviral therapy. The CDR3 DNA reads TGTGCCAGCAGTTTAGGGGGTTGGGCCAAAAACATTCAGTACTTC. Translating gives CASSLGGWAKNIQYF.